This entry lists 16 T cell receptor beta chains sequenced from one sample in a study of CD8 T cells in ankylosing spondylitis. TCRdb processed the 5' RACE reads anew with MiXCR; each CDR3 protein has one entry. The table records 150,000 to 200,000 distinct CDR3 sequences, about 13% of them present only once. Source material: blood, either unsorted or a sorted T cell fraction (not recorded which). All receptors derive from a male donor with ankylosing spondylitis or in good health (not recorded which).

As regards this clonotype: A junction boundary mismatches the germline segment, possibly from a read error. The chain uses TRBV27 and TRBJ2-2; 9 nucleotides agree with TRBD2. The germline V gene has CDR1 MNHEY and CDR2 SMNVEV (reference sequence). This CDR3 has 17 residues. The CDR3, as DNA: TGTGCCAGCAGTATATCGGTAGCGGGGGCAGGGGCCGGGGAGCTGTTTTTT. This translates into CASSISVAGAGAGELFF.

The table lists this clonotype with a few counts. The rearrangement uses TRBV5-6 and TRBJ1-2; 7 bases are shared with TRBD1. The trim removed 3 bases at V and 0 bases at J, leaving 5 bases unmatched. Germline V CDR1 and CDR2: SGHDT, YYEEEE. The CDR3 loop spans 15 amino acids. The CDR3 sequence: CASSSGGTANYGYTF. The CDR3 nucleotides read TGTGCCAGCAGCTCGGGAGGGACAGCTAACTATGGCTACACCTTC.

CDR3 sequence: CASSLGLAQPQHF. The CDR3 region has the DNA TGTGCCAGCAGCTTAGGCCTAGCTCAGCCCCAGCATTTT. This chain links TRBV13 with TRBJ1-5; D gene uncertain. Looked up from germline, CDR1 is PRHDT and CDR2 is FYEKMQ (reference sequence). CDR3 size: 13 residues. V lost 0 bases, J lost 6 bases, and 6 bases lay in between.

The CDR3, as DNA: TGCAGTGCTACGCGGCTAGCGGACTCCTACGAGCAGTACTTC. Its translation: CSATRLADSYEQYF. The genes are TRBV20-1 and TRBJ2-7, with 7 bases identical to TRBD2. The CDR3 contains 14 residues. J was trimmed by 0 bases and V by 4 bases; bases with no gene match: 6. Germline V gene data show CDR1 as DFQATT and CDR2 as SNEGSKA (reference sequence).

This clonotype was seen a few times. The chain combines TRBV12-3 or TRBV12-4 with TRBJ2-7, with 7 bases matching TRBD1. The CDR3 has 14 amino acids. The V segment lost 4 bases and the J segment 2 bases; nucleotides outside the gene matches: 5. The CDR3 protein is CASSSMGQPYEQYF. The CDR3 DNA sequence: TGTGCCAGCAGTTCTATGGGACAGCCCTACGAGCAGTACTTC.

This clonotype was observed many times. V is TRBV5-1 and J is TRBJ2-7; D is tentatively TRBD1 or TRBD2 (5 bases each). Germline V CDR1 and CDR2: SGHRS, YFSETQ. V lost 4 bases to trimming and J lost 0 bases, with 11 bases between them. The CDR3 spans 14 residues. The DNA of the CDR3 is TGCGCCAGCAGCCCCGGGGACGGCTCCTACGAGCAGTACTTC. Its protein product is CASSPGDGSYEQYF.

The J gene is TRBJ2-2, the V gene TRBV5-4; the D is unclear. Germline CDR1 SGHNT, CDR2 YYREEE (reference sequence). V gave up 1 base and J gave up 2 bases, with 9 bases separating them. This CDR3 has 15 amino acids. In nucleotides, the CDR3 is TGTGCCAGCAGCTTGTGGTTTGGAAACACCGGGGAGCTGTTTTTT. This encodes CASSLWFGNTGELFF.

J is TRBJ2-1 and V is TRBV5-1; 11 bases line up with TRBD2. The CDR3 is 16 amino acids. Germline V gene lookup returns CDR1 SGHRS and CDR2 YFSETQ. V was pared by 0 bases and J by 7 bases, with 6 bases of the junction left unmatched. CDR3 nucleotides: TGCGCCAGCAGCTTGGTTAGCGGGAGGGTCTCGAATGAGCAGTTCTTC. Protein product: CASSLVSGRVSNEQFF.

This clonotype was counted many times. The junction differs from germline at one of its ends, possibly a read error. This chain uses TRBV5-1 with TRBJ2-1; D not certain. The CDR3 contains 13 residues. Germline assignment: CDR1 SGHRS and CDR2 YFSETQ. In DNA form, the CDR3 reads TGTGCCAGCAGTTTAACCGGTTACAATGAGCAGTTCTTC. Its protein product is CASSLTGYNEQFF.

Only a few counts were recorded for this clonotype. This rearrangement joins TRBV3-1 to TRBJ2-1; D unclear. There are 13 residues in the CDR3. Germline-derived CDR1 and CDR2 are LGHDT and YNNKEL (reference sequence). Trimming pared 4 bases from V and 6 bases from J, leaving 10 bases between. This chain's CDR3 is CASSLGRINEQFF. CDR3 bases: TGTGCCAGCAGCCTTGGACGGATCAATGAGCAGTTCTTC.

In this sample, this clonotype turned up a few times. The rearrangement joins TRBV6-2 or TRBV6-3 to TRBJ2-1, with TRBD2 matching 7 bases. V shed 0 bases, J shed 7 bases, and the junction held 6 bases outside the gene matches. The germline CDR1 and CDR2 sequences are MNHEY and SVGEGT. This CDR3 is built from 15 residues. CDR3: CASSYSIAGHNEQFF. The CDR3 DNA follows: TGTGCCAGCAGTTACTCGATAGCGGGCCATAATGAGCAGTTCTTC.

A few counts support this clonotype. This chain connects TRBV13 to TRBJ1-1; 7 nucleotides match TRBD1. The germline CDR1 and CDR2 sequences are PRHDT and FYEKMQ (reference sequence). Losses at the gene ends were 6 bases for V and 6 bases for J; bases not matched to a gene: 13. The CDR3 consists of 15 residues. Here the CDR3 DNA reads TGTGCCAGCAGTTTCACATACAGGGGAGGGGCTGAAGCTTTCTTT. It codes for CASSFTYRGGAEAFF.

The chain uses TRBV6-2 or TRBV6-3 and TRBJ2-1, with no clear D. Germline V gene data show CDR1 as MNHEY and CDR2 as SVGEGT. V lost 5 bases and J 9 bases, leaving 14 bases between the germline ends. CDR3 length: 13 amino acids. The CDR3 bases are TGTGCCAGCAGTCAGCCCGCCGACACTGAGCAGTTCTTC. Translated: CASSQPADTEQFF.

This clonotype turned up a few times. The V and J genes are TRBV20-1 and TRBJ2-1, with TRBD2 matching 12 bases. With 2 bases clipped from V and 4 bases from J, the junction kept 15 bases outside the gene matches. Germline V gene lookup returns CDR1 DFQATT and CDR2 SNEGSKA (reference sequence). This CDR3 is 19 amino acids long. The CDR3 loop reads CSARSLQASSGGGYNEQFF. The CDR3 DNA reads TGCAGTGCTAGATCCCTCCAGGCCTCTAGCGGGGGGGGGTACAATGAGCAGTTCTTC.

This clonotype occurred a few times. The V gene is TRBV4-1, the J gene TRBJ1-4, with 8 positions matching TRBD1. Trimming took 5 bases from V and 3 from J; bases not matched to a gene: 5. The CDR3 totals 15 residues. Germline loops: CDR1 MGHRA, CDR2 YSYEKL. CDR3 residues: CASSIYRGANEKLFF. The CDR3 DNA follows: TGCGCCAGCAGCATCTACAGGGGGGCTAATGAAAAACTGTTTTTT.

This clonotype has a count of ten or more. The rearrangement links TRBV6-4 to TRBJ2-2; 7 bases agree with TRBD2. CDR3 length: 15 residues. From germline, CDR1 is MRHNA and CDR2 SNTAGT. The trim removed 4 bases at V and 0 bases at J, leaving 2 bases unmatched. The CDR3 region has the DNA TGTGCCAGCAGTGGTAGCGGGTCGAACACCGGGGAGCTGTTTTTT. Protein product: CASSGSGSNTGELFF.